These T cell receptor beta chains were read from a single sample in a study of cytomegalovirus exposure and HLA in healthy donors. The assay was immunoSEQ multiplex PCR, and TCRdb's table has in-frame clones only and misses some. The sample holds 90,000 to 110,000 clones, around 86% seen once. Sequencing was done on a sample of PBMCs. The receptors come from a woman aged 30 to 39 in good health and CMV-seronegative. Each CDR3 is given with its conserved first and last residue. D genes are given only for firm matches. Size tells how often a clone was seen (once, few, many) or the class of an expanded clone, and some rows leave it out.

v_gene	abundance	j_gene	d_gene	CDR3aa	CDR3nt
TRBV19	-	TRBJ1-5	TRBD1	CASSKGQVNQPQHF	TGTGCCAGTAGCAAAGGACAGGTCAATCAGCCCCAGCATTTT
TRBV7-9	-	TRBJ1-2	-	CASSLVTGGLPIYGYTF	TGTGCCAGCAGCTTAGTCACGGGGGGGCTGCCGATCTATGGCTACACCTTC
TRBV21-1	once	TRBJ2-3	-	CASSVGWREGLDTQYF	TGTGCCAGCAGCGTGGGGTGGAGGGAAGGTTTAGATACGCAGTATTTT
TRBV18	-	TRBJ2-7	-	CASSPRTVSIYEQYF	TGTGCCAGCTCACCACGGACAGTGTCCATCTACGAGCAGTACTTC
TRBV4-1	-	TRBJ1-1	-	CASSQDQGLNTEAFF	TGCGCCAGCAGCCAAGATCAGGGTCTGAACACTGAAGCTTTCTTT
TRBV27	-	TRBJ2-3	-	CASSFELSTDTQYF	TGTGCCAGCAGTTTTGAACTCAGCACAGATACGCAGTATTTT
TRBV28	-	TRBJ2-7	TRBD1	CASSLQGSSYEQYF	TGTGCCAGCAGCTTACAGGGGAGCTCCTACGAGCAGTACTTC
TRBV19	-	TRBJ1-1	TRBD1	CASSEGARTEAFF	TGTGCCAGTAGTGAGGGGGCGAGGACTGAAGCTTTCTTT
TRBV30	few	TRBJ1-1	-	CAWRDAGNLLPNTEAFF	TGTGCCTGGAGAGATGCGGGGAACTTATTGCCGAACACTGAAGCTTTCTTT
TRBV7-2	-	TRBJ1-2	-	CASLRIPKYGYTF	TGTGCCAGCCTCAGGATCCCCAAATATGGCTACACCTTC
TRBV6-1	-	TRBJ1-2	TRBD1	CASSGDSPNLGTNYGYTF	TGTGCCAGCAGTGGGGACAGCCCCAACCTTGGGACTAACTATGGCTACACCTTC
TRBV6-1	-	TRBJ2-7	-	CASSLQQGAYEQYF	TGTGCCAGCAGCCTTCAACAGGGCGCCTACGAGCAGTACTTC
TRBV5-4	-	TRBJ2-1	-	CASSFQGSKMDEQFF	TGTGCCAGCAGCTTCCAGGGGAGCAAAATGGATGAGCAGTTCTTC
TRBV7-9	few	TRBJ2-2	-	CASSLMTGLISRGGELFF	TGTGCCAGCAGCTTAATGACGGGATTAATCTCACGCGGGGGGGAGCTGTTTTTT
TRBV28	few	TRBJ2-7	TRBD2	CASSPLGLAGGYEQYF	TGTGCCAGCAGTCCCTTGGGACTAGCGGGAGGCTACGAGCAGTACTTC
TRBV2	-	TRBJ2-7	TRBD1	CASSEGRGQGYEQYF	TGTGCCAGCAGTGAGGGACGGGGACAGGGGTACGAGCAGTACTTC
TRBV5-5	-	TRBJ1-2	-	CASSLVTGPNYGYTF	TGTGCCAGCAGCTTGGTCACCGGTCCTAACTATGGCTACACCTTC
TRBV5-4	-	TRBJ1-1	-	CASSLPAMNTEAFF	TGTGCCAGCAGCTTACCAGCGATGAACACTGAAGCTTTCTTT
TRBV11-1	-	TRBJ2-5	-	CASSLGVWGGRRSTQYF	TGTGCCAGCAGCTTAGGCGTTTGGGGGGGCCGGAGGAGTACCCAGTACTTC
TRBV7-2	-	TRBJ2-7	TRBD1	CASSLERTGGAAYEQYF	TGTGCCAGCAGCTTAGAAAGGACAGGGGGCGCCGCCTACGAGCAGTACTTC
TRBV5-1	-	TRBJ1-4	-	CASSLESFFNEKLFF	TGCGCCAGCAGCTTGGAAAGCTTCTTTAATGAAAAACTGTTTTTT
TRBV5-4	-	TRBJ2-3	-	CASSGVGAGRSGDTQYF	TGTGCCAGCAGCGGCGTAGGAGCGGGCAGGAGTGGAGATACGCAGTATTTT
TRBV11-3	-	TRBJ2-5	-	CASSLAGVETQYF	TGTGCCAGCAGCTTGGCAGGGGTGGAGACCCAGTACTTC
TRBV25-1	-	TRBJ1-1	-	CASRRTGLGAFF	TGTGCCAGCAGGAGAACAGGGCTAGGAGCTTTCTTT
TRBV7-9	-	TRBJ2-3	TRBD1	CAIEGAGDTQYF	TGTGCCATAGAGGGGGCCGGAGATACGCAGTATTTT
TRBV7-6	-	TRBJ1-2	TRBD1	CASSSGTGNYGYTF	TGTGCCAGCAGCTCAGGGACAGGAAACTATGGCTACACCTTC
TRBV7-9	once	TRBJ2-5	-	CASSFSGRVETQYF	TGTGCCAGCAGCTTTTCGGGCAGGGTTGAGACCCAGTACTTC
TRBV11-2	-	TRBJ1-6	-	CASSLSPGRSYNSPLHF	TGTGCCAGCAGCTTATCTCCAGGGAGGTCCTATAATTCACCCCTCCACTTT
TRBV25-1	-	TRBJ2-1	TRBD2	CASSEGLALGNEQFF	TGTGCCAGCAGTGAGGGACTAGCGTTGGGCAATGAGCAGTTCTTC
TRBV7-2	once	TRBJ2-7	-	CASSELVGAPYEQYF	TGTGCCAGCAGCGAACTAGTGGGGGCTCCCTACGAGCAGTACTTC
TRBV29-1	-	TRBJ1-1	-	CSVEGQTNTEAFF	TGCAGCGTTGAAGGTCAGACAAACACTGAAGCTTTCTTT
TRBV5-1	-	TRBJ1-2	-	CASSRSTEAIGYTF	TGCGCCAGCAGCCGGTCCACCGAGGCGATAGGCTACACCTTC
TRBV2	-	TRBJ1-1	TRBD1	CASSDGRGEAFF	TGTGCCAGCAGTGATGGCAGGGGGGAAGCTTTCTTT
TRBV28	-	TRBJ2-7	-	CASSSATAVHEQYF	TGTGCCAGCAGTTCTGCCACAGCTGTCCACGAGCAGTACTTC
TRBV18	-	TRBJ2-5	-	CASSPIPRETQYF	TGTGCCAGCTCACCAATCCCCCGAGAGACCCAGTACTTC
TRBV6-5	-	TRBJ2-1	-	CASSYSRNNEQFF	TGTGCCAGCAGTTACTCGCGTAACAATGAGCAGTTCTTC
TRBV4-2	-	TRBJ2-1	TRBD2	CASSQEASGANEQFF	TGTGCCAGCAGCCAAGAGGCTAGCGGGGCCAATGAGCAGTTCTTC
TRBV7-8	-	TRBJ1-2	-	CASSLAQGPNYGYTF	TGTGCCAGCAGCTTAGCACAGGGTCCTAACTATGGCTACACCTTC
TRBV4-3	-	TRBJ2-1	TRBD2	CASSPRFLTSGRGDEQFF	TGCGCCAGCAGCCCCCGATTTCTGACTAGCGGGAGAGGAGATGAGCAGTTCTTC
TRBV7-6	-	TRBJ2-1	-	CASNLGAGDAYNEQFF	TGTGCCAGCAACTTGGGGGCGGGAGACGCCTACAATGAGCAGTTCTTC
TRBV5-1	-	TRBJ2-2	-	CASRRGTGELFF	TGCGCCAGCAGGAGAGGAACCGGGGAGCTGTTTTTT
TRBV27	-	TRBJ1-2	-	CASSLGPTGGYTF	TGTGCCAGCAGTTTGGGGCCGACGGGCGGCTACACCTTC
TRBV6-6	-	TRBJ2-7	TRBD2	CASSRTSGYEQYF	TGTGCCAGCAGCCGGACTAGCGGCTACGAGCAGTACTTC